The present entry profiles one T cell receptor beta chain with its context. The sample originates from a study of shared clonotypes between healthy human individuals. As defined, naive CD8 cells were CD45RO-negative and positively selected for CCR7, with terminally differentiated effector memory CD45RA+ cells excluded. Adult donors, all healthy and HIV-negative, had no recent acute infections or vaccinations. Measured with immunoSEQ multiplex PCR; TCRdb has only the in-frame clones, and not every one. The sample has over 2 million clones, approximately 94% seen once; the top ten hold about 1.1%. Germline values: CDR1 SGHVS, CDR2 FQNEAQ. The CDR3 sequence is 14 residues long. Between the trimmed V and J ends, which lost 1 base and 6 bases, there was a span of 11 bases.

V gene TRBV7-8 combines with J gene TRBJ2-3; weak D call: TRBD1 (5 bases). Specimen: naive CD8+ T cells sorted from blood. The receptor was derived from a man between 18 and 29 years old in good health. The CDR3 is CASSLGGAGDTQYF. In DNA, the CDR3 is TGTGCCAGCAGCTTAGGTGGGGCCGGGGATACGCAGTATTTT.